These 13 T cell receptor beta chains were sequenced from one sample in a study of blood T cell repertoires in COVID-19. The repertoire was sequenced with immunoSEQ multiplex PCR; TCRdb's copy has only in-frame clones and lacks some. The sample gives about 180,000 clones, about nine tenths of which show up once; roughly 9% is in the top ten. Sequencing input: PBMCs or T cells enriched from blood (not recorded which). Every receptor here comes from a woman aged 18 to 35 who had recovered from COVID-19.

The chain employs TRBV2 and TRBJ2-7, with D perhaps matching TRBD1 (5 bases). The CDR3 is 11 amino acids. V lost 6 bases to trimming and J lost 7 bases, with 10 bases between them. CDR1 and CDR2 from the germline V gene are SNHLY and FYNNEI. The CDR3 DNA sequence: TGTGCCAGCAGGGGCAGGGTTGAGCAGTACTTC. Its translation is CASRGRVEQYF. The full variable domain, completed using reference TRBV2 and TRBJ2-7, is EPEVTQTPSHQVTQMGQEVILRCVPISNHLYFYWYRQILGQKVEFLVSFYNNEISEKSEIFDDQFSVERPDGSNFTLKIRSTKLEDSAMYFCASRGRVEQYFGPGTRLTVT.

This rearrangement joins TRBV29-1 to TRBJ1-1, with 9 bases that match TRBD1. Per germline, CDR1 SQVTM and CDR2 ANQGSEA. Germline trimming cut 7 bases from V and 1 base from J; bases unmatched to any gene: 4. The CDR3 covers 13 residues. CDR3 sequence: CSAQTGGNTEAFF. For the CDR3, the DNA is TGCAGCGCCCAGACAGGGGGGAACACTGAAGCTTTCTTT. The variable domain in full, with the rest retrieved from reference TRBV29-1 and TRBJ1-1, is SAVISQKPSRDICQRGTSLTIQCQVDSQVTMMFWYRQQPGQSLTLIATANQGSEATYESGFVIDKFPISRPNLTFSTLTVSNMSPEDSSIYLCSAQTGGNTEAFFGQGTRLTVV.

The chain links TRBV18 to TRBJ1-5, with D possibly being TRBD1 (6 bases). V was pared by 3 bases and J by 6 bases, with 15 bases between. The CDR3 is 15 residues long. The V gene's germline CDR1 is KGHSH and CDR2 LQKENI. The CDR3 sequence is CASSPLGAGVQPQHF. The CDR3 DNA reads TGTGCCAGCTCACCGTTGGGGGCTGGGGTTCAGCCCCAGCATTTT.

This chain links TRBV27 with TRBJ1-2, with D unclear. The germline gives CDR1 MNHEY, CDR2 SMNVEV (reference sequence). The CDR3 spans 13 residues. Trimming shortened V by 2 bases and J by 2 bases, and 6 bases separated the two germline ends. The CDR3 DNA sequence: TGTGCCAGCAGTTTAAGCCCCAACTATGGCTACACCTTC. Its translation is CASSLSPNYGYTF.

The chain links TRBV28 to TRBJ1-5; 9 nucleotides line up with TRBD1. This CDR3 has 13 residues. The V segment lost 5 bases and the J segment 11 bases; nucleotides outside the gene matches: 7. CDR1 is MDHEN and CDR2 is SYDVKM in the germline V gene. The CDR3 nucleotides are TGTGCCAGCAGTGGGACAGGGCAGCGGGCCCAGCATTTT. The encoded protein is CASSGTGQRAQHF.

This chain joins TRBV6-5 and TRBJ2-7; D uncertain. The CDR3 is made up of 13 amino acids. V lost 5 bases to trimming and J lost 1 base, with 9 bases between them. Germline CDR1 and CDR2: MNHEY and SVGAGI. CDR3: CASSPGPSYEQYF. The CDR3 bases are TGTGCCAGCAGTCCGGGTCCTTCCTACGAGCAGTACTTC.

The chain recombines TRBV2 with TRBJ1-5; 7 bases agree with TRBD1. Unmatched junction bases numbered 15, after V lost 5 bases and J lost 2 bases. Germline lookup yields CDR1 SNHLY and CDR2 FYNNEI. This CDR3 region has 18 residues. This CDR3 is CASSSTGMESGRNQPQHF. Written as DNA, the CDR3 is TGTGCCAGCAGTTCGACAGGGATGGAGTCGGGTCGCAATCAGCCCCAGCATTTT.

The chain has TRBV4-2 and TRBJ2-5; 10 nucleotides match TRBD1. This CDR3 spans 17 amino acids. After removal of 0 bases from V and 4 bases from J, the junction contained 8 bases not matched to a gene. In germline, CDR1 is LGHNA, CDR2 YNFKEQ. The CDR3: CASSQEVTGGGGETQYF. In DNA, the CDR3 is TGTGCCAGCAGCCAAGAGGTGACAGGGGGCGGGGGAGAGACCCAGTACTTC.

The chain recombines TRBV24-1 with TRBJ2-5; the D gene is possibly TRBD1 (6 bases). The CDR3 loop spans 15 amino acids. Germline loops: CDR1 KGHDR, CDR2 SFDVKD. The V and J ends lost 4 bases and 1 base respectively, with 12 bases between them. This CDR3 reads CATSEAKGVQETQYF. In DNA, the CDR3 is TGTGCCACCAGTGAAGCAAAGGGGGTCCAAGAGACCCAGTACTTC.

This CDR3 reads CASTFGPGTEAFF. In nucleotides, the CDR3 is TGTGCCAGCACCTTTGGGCCGGGGACTGAAGCTTTCTTT. The V gene is TRBV5-6, the J gene TRBJ1-1; D unresolved. There are 13 residues in the CDR3. The germline V gene has CDR1 SGHDT and CDR2 YYEEEE. V gave up 6 bases and J gave up 5 bases, with 14 bases separating them.

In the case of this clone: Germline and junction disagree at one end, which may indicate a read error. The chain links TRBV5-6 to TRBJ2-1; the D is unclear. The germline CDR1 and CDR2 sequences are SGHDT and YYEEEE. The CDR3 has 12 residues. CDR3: CASSETPISLVF. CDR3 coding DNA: TGTGCCAGCAGCGAGACTCCGATCTCTTTAGTCTTC. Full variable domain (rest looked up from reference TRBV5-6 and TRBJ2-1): DAGVTQSPTHLIKTRGQQVTLRCSPKSGHDTVSWYQQALGQGPQFIFQYYEEEERQRGNFPDRFSGHQFPNYSSELNVNALLLGDSALYLCASSETPISLVFGPGTRLTVL.

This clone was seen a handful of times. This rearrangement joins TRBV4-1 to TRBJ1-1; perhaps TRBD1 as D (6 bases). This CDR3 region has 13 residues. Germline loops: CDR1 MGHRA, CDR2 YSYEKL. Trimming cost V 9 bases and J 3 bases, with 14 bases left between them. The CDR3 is CASSTGGDTEAFF. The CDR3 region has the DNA TGCGCCAGTTCGACAGGTGGAGACACTGAAGCTTTCTTT.

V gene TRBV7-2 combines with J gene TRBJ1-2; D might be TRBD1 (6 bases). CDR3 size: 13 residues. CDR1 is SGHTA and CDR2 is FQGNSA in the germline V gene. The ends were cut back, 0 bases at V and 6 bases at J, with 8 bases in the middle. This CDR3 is CASSLAGANGYTF. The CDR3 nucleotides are TGTGCCAGCAGCTTAGCGGGGGCGAATGGCTACACCTTC.